Below, 9 T cell receptor beta chains from the same sample are listed, as sequenced in a study of Ad26.COV2.S vaccination and SARS-CoV-2 variants. Treatment described: around 19 received Ad26.COV2.S at low or high dose, single or two shots; five or six received placebo; per-sample allocation not given. Sampling occurred on day 63 after the first vaccine or placebo injection. The method was immunoSEQ multiplex PCR; TCRdb's version includes in-frame clones alone and lacks a portion of them. Of 360,000 or so clones in the sample, roughly 90% were seen once. The sample here was peripheral blood, taken in a trial of Ad26.COV2.S vaccine versus placebo. The origin of the receptors is a person aged 18-60 years who received the Ad26.COV2.S COVID-19 vaccine or a placebo.

The chain is built from TRBV27 and TRBJ1-1, with D possibly matching TRBD1 (5 bases). There are 14 residues in the CDR3. The V end was cut by 5 bases, the J end by 4 bases, with 14 bases between. Germline CDR1 MNHEY, CDR2 SMNVEV (reference sequence). The CDR3 is CASSPTGGITEAFF. The CDR3 coding sequence is TGTGCCAGCAGTCCTACGGGGGGGATCACTGAAGCTTTCTTT.

This clone was picked up a small number of times. The V and J genes are TRBV15 and TRBJ2-1; tentative D call: TRBD2 (5 bases). CDR1 is LNHNV, CDR2 YYDKDF, per germline (reference sequence). This CDR3 has 15 amino acids. Deletions cut 3 bases from V and 4 bases from J, with 13 bases between. CDR3 protein: CATSSARGGYNEQFF. The CDR3 nucleotides read TGTGCCACCAGCAGTGCTCGTGGAGGATACAATGAGCAGTTCTTC.

This clone was detected a few times. The J gene is TRBJ1-6, the V gene TRBV2; D possibly corresponds to TRBD1 (6 bases). The V gene lost 2 bases and the J gene lost 13 bases, with 15 bases spanning the gap. The CDR3 spans 14 residues. The V gene's germline CDR1 is SNHLY and CDR2 FYNNEI. The CDR3 DNA reads TGTGCCAGCAGTGAATTCACAGGGCCCAGGCCCCTCCACTTT. This gives the protein CASSEFTGPRPLHF.

This chain connects TRBV19 to TRBJ1-2, with TRBD1 matching over 10 bases. Germline CDR1 and CDR2: LNHDA and SQIVND (reference sequence). This CDR3 has 13 amino acids. V lost 7 bases to trimming and J lost 7 bases; unmatched junction nucleotides: 6. The DNA for the CDR3 is TGTGCCAGTACCGAGGGGGACAGGGGTGGCTACACCTTC. It codes for CASTEGDRGGYTF.

The rearrangement links TRBV28 to TRBJ2-5, with 11 bases identical to TRBD1. The V gene end was trimmed by 6 bases and the J gene end by 4 bases; junction bases not matched to a gene: 7. CDR1 is MDHEN and CDR2 is SYDVKM in the germline V gene. CDR3 length: 15 amino acids. The CDR3 nucleotides read TGTGCCAGCAGCGCACCGGGACAGGGGGGAGAGACCCAGTACTTC. It encodes CASSAPGQGGETQYF.

V usage is TRBV7-2 and J usage is TRBJ2-2; 10 bases are a match to TRBD1. This CDR3 has 17 residues. CDR1 and CDR2 from the germline V gene are SGHTA and FQGNSA. The junction had 4 bases not matched to a gene; V was cut back by 1 base and J by 2 bases. This CDR3 is CASSLDRDRGNTGELFF. As DNA, the CDR3 is TGTGCCAGCAGCTTAGATCGGGACAGGGGAAACACCGGGGAGCTGTTTTTT. The whole variable domain, filled in from reference TRBV7-2 and TRBJ2-2, reads GAGVSQSPSNKVTEKGKDVELRCDPISGHTALYWYRQSLGQGLEFLIYFQGNSAPDKSGLPSDRFSAERTGGSVSTLTIQRTQQEDSAVYLCASSLDRDRGNTGELFFGEGSRLTVL.

The chain carries TRBV3-1 (or the pseudogene TRBV3-2) and TRBJ2-7, with 11 nucleotides matching TRBD2. The CDR3 covers 15 residues. J lost 6 bases, V lost 5 bases, and 9 bases had no gene match. Per germline, CDR1 LGHDT and CDR2 YNNKEL (reference sequence). CDR3 residues: CASSSTSGSWREQYF. The CDR3 coding sequence is TGTGCCAGCAGCTCTACTAGCGGGAGCTGGCGCGAGCAGTACTTC.

CDR3 DNA sequence: TGCGCCAGCAGCCCCGGTGGGGTAGGAGGGACCTACGAGCAGTACTTC. It yields the protein CASSPGGVGGTYEQYF. V usage is TRBV5-1 and J usage is TRBJ2-7; maybe TRBD2 (6 bases). From germline, CDR1 is SGHRS and CDR2 YFSETQ. V was trimmed by 4 bases and J by 2 bases, leaving 19 bases between them. There are 16 residues in the CDR3.

CDR3 bases: TGTGCCAGCAGTTACGACTCTTCCTCCTACGAGCAGTACTTC. Protein sequence: CASSYDSSSYEQYF. This sequence joins TRBV2 and TRBJ2-7; D unresolved. The CDR3 loop spans 14 amino acids. V lost 5 bases and J 0 bases, leaving 11 bases between the germline ends. The germline V gene encodes CDR1 SNHLY and CDR2 FYNNEI.